This T cell receptor beta chain is from a study of blood T cell repertoires in COVID-19. Looked up from germline, CDR1 is LGHDT and CDR2 is YNNKEL (reference sequence). CDR3 size: 16 residues. V lost 0 bases, J lost 7 bases, and 10 bases stayed unmatched. The table came from immunoSEQ multiplex PCR; TCRdb's copy has only in-frame clones and leaves some out. This table holds about 40,000 clones, 70% to 80% found once. V is TRBV3-1 (or the pseudogene TRBV3-2) and J is TRBJ1-1; 8 nucleotides line up with TRBD1. Sequencing was carried out using peripheral blood. This sequence was found in a woman between 65 and 79 years old with acute or convalescent COVID-19. The DNA for the CDR3 is TGTGCCAGCAGCCAAGATTTCGTCAGGGGGCAGGGTGAAGCTTTCTTT. The encoded protein is CASSQDFVRGQGEAFF.